The 7 T cell receptor beta chains given below trace back to one sample, sequenced in a study of identical twins (dated by TCRdb to 2016 to 2018). Libraries were made using 5' RACE. Sequencing took place on an Illumina HiSeq 2000. TCRdb reprocessing: public reads trimmed at Q25 with fastp, clones called with MiXCR, in-frame beta chains kept. CDR3 protein duplicates are merged, each entry listing the most common genes and DNA. In all, the sample holds 550,000 to 700,000 distinct CDR3 sequences, and nearly 10% of those were seen once. The ten most abundant clones make up around 3.1% of the sample. Another study also made use of these data, one on yellow fever vaccine responses in identical twins.

Sequencing input: PBMCs. These receptors all stem from a woman under 30 in good health.

Only a few counts were recorded for this clonotype. The chain links TRBV12-3 or TRBV12-4 to TRBJ2-3; the match to TRBD2 covers 11 bases. Trimming took 6 bases from V and 11 from J; bases not matched to a gene: 16. There are 16 residues in the CDR3. The CDR3: CASSINLLAGARGQYF. CDR3 nucleotides: TGTGCCAGCAGCATCAACTTACTAGCGGGGGCTCGAGGGCAGTATTTT.

A few counts support this clonotype. V usage is TRBV7-2 and J usage is TRBJ2-4; D is possibly TRBD1 (5 bases). Germline CDR1 is SGHTA and CDR2 is FQGNSA. This CDR3 has 14 residues. V shed 3 bases and J shed 9 bases, with 15 bases lying between them. CDR3 in amino acids: CASSLARRAPIQYF. The CDR3 DNA follows: TGTGCCAGCAGCTTGGCCCGCAGGGCACCCATTCAGTACTTC. The whole variable domain, remainder taken from reference TRBV7-2 and TRBJ2-4, is GAGVSQSPSNKVTEKGKDVELRCDPISGHTALYWYRQSLGQGLEFLIYFQGNSAPDKSGLPSDRFSAERTGGSVSTLTIQRTQQEDSAVYLCASSLARRAPIQYFGAGTRLSVL.

This clonotype occurred a few times. This rearrangement joins TRBV19 to TRBJ2-5; TRBD1 matches at 7 bases. Germline CDR1 is LNHDA and CDR2 is SQIVND (reference sequence). The CDR3 extends over 15 amino acids. J lost 3 bases, V lost 2 bases, and 6 bases had no gene match. The CDR3 DNA is TGTGCCAGTAGTATAATCTCAGGGGGAGAAGAGACCCAGTACTTC. This translates into CASSIISGGEETQYF. The full variable domain, completed using reference TRBV19 and TRBJ2-5, is DGGITQSPKYLFRKEGQNVTLSCEQNLNHDAMYWYRQDPGQGLRLIYYSQIVNDFQKGDIAEGYSVSREKKESFPLTVTSAQKNPTAFYLCASSIISGGEETQYFGPGTRLLVL.

This clonotype was observed a handful of times. This rearrangement joins TRBV29-1 to TRBJ1-5, with a possible D match to TRBD1 (6 bases). Trimming removed 5 bases from V and 1 base from J, with 9 bases in between. The CDR3 has 13 amino acids. CDR1 is SQVTM and CDR2 is ANQGSEA in the germline V gene. The CDR3 here is CSVRTESNQPQHF. CDR3 coding DNA: TGCAGCGTTAGGACAGAAAGCAATCAGCCCCAGCATTTT.

This clonotype was observed at least ten times. V and J are TRBV3-1 and TRBJ2-1, with a possible D match to TRBD2 (6 bases). Germline CDR1 is LGHDT and CDR2 is YNNKEL (reference sequence). The length of the CDR3 is 16 residues. Trimming left V 3 bases short and J 5 bases short, with 17 bases between. The CDR3 sequence: CASSHPPGLGNNEQFF. CDR3 DNA: TGTGCCAGCAGCCATCCCCCGGGACTGGGGAACAATGAGCAGTTCTTC.

The chain joins TRBV6-2 or TRBV6-3 to TRBJ2-7, with a weak D call TRBD2 (5 bases). The V end lost 0 bases, the J end lost 7 bases, and 7 bases lay between the germline ends. The CDR3 is 12 amino acids. Germline loops: CDR1 MNHEY, CDR2 SVGEGT. CDR3 sequence reads: CASSYSAEEQYF. Written as DNA, the CDR3 is TGTGCCAGCAGTTACTCAGCGGAAGAGCAGTACTTC.

This clonotype was observed many times. The gene calls are TRBV4-3 and TRBJ1-5, with 8 bases lining up with TRBD1. There are 15 residues in the CDR3. The junction had 2 bases not matched to a gene; V was cut back by 0 bases and J by 4 bases. CDR1 LGHNA and CDR2 YSLEER come from the germline V gene. DNA of the CDR3: TGCGCCAGCAGCCAAGATCGGGACAGGAATCAGCCCCAGCATTTT. Amino acids: CASSQDRDRNQPQHF.